This entry features one T cell receptor beta chain sequence. Its target is unknown. Germline V CDR1 and CDR2: SNHLY, FYNNEI. There are 15 residues in the CDR3. V lost 5 bases and J lost 5, with 18 bases in between. The sample comes from a study of Graves' ophthalmopathy and Graves' hyperthyroidism. The study, taken as a whole, reports: Blood contained most expanded thyroid clonotypes exceeding 0.001 frequency.

Scientists amplified the TCR beta CDR3 regions from RNA transcripts. HTBI primers were used in a first-round RT-PCR, which preceded a second-round multiplex PCR. TCRdb redid the calling of the multiplex PCR reads with MiXCR, one entry per CDR3 protein. In the table there are about 740,000 distinct CDR3 sequences, 35% to 50% of which are singletons. The sequencing sample was made of peripheral blood. This TCR came from an adult man with Graves' ophthalmopathy. V usage is TRBV2 and J usage is TRBJ1-1; a possible D gene is TRBD1 (6 bases). CDR3 protein: CASSFLGARDTEAFF. Written as DNA, the CDR3 is TGTGCCAGCAGTTTTTTGGGGGCAAGGGATACTGAAGCTTTCTTT.